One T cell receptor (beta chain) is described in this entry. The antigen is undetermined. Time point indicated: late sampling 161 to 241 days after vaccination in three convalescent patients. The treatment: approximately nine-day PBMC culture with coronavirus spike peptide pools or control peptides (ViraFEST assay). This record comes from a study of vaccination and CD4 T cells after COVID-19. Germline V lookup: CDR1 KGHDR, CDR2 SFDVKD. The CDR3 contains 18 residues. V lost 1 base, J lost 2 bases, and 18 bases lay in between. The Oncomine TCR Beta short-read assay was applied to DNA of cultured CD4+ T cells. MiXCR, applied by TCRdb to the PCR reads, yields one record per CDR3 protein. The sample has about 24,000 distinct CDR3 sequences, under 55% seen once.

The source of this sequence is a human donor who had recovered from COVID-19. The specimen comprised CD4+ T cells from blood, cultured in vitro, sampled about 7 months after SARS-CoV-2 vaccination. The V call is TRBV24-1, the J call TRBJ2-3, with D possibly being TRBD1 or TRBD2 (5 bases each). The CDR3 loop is CATSDLGVGRDDTDTQYF. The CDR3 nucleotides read TGTGCCACCAGTGATTTAGGTGTAGGTCGGGACGACACAGATACGCAGTATTTT.